This is a list of T cell receptor beta chains from one sample in a study of blood T cell repertoires in COVID-19. TCRdb keeps only in-frame clones here, not all; method: immunoSEQ multiplex PCR. The table has 250,000 to 350,000 clones, around nine tenths seen once. Material: peripheral blood. The receptors come from a woman aged 55-69 years with acute or convalescent COVID-19. Both conserved end residues are part of each CDR3. A D gene is named only where the DNA matches it firmly. Part of the rows lack a size; the others show once, few, many or a class for expanded clones.

>-|-|TRBV28|TRBJ1-2
TGTGCCAGCAGCTCCCCCGGGACTGGGAACTACTATGGCTACACCTTC
CASSSPGTGNYYGYTF
>-|-|TRBV4-3|TRBJ2-3
TGCGCCAGCAGCCAAGACATAGCGATCGCAGATACGCAGTATTTT
CASSQDIAIADTQYF
>-|-|TRBV19|TRBJ1-2
TGTGCCAGTAGTATACCCCCCCCGGGTTACTATGGCTACACCTTC
CASSIPPPGYYGYTF
>-|-|TRBV18|TRBJ2-2
TGTGCCAGCTCCCCCCCGACCGGGGAGCTGTTTTTT
CASSPPTGELFF
>-|-|TRBV27|TRBJ2-5
TGTGCCAGCAGTTTTGGACAATCCAAAGAGACCCAGTACTTC
CASSFGQSKETQYF
>-|-|TRBV6-5|TRBJ1-1
TGTGCCAGCAGCCCGGGGGGGGGATCCACTGAAGCTTTCTTT
CASSPGGGSTEAFF
>-|-|TRBV4-1|TRBJ2-7
TGCGCCAGCAGCCAAGAAACGGGACTCCCGAGCTCCTACGAGCAGTACTTC
CASSQETGLPSSYEQYF
>-|TRBD2|TRBV27|TRBJ2-4
TGTGCCAGCAGTCTCCTTAGCGGGGGGAAAGGGAACATTCAGTACTTC
CASSLLSGGKGNIQYF
>-|TRBD2|TRBV5-1|TRBJ2-1
TGCGCCAGCAGCTTGGGCGGGACTAGCGGGGTGGATGAGCAGTTCTTC
CASSLGGTSGVDEQFF
>-|TRBD1|TRBV5-1|TRBJ1-6
TGCGCCAGCAGCTTGGTGGCAGGGGGGACCCTCCACTTT
CASSLVAGGTLHF
>-|TRBD2|TRBV6-5|TRBJ2-2
TGTGCCAGCAGCCAGGGACTAGCCGGGGAGCTGTTTTTT
CASSQGLAGELFF
>once|-|TRBV5-4|TRBJ2-4
TGTGCCAGCAGCTTGGGGGAGGTGGTCCCACGGAGGGCCAAAAACATTCAGTACTTC
CASSLGEVVPRRAKNIQYF